A single sample is the source of the 29 T cell receptor beta chains below, sequenced in a study of blood T cells in healthy people across ages. The second PCR ran about 6 to 12 cycles with a sample-barcoded 5' primer and J-beta primers. One entry per CDR3 protein, called by TCRdb with MiXCR from the 5' RACE reads. The sample has 540,000 or so distinct CDR3 sequences; about 25% are singletons. This sample was also put to use in a study of T cells of mothers and their children.

Material: blood. The receptors were gathered from a boy aged 5-17 years in good health.

This clonotype appeared many times. The chain combines TRBV28 with TRBJ1-2; 7 nucleotides agree with TRBD1. Trimming cost V 2 bases and J 8 bases; bases outside gene matches: 8. This CDR3 has 14 amino acids. Germline V gene sequence: CDR1 MDHEN, CDR2 SYDVKM. This CDR3 is CASSLAGQNTGYTF. In DNA form, the CDR3 reads TGTGCCAGCAGTTTAGCGGGACAGAACACCGGCTACACCTTC.

A remark on this clonotype: A much larger clone differs by one base, so this may be a read error. Likely a read error: the CDR3 ends without its conserved phenylalanine or tryptophan. The chain carries TRBV7-9 and TRBJ2-5, with 12 bases matching TRBD1. With V trimmed by 5 bases and J by 3 bases, 4 bases remained unmatched. Looked up from germline, CDR1 is SEHNR and CDR2 is FQNEAQ (reference sequence). This CDR3 has 15 amino acids. The CDR3 DNA sequence: TGTGCCAGCAGCCGGGACAGGGGGCTCAAAGAGACCCAGTACCTC. This codes for CASSRDRGLKETQYL.

In this sample, this clonotype turned up many times. V gene TRBV5-1 combines with J gene TRBJ2-5; the D gene is possibly TRBD1 (5 bases). From germline, CDR1 is SGHRS and CDR2 YFSETQ. Trimming removed 4 bases at V and 3 bases at J, with 10 bases between. The CDR3 spans 13 residues. CDR3 nucleotide sequence: TGCGCCAGCAGCACGCAGGGTGAAGAGACCCAGTACTTC. Translation gives CASSTQGEETQYF.

This clonotype was picked up a small number of times. The chain uses TRBV14 and TRBJ2-1; 11 bases align to TRBD2. Germline assignment: CDR1 SGHDN and CDR2 FVKESK. V shed 4 bases and J 6 bases; nucleotides not matched to a gene: 8. The CDR3 has 16 amino acids. The DNA for the CDR3 is TGTGCCAGCAGCCCATTAGCGGGAGGGCCTGGCAATGAGCAGTTCTTC. Translating gives CASSPLAGGPGNEQFF. The full variable domain, completed using reference TRBV14 and TRBJ2-1, is EAGVTQFPSHSVIEKGQTVTLRCDPISGHDNLYWYRRVMGKEIKFLLHFVKESKQDESGMPNNRFLAERTGGTYSTLKVQPAELEDSGVYFCASSPLAGGPGNEQFFGPGTRLTVL.

This chain connects TRBV11-2 to TRBJ2-5; no reliable D call. Trimming took 4 bases from V and 7 from J, leaving 16 bases between them. The CDR3 is made up of 14 amino acids. Germline CDR1 is SGHAT and CDR2 is FQNNGV. DNA of the CDR3: TGTGCCAGCAGCTCTATCAAAAGGGTTGGGACCCAGTACTTC. Translation gives CASSSIKRVGTQYF. The complete variable domain, with remaining parts taken from reference TRBV11-2 and TRBJ2-5, reads EAGVAQSPRYKIIEKRQSVAFWCNPISGHATLYWYQQILGQGPKLLIQFQNNGVVDDSQLPKDRFSAERLKGVDSTLKIQPAKLEDSAVYLCASSSIKRVGTQYFGPGTRLLVL.

The chain has TRBV7-2 and TRBJ2-1; 7 bases are shared with TRBD2. V lost 6 bases, J lost 6 bases, and 8 bases stayed unmatched. The CDR3 has 14 residues. Germline V CDR1 and CDR2: SGHTA, FQGNSA. This CDR3 is CASSGMAGVNEQFF. The CDR3 DNA reads as TGTGCCAGCAGTGGAATGGCGGGAGTCAATGAGCAGTTCTTC.

The rearrangement uses TRBV12-3 or TRBV12-4 and TRBJ1-2, with 7 bases that match TRBD1. Germline trimming cut 7 bases from V and 0 bases from J; bases unmatched to any gene: 2. The length of the CDR3 is 13 residues. CDR3 coding DNA: TGTGCCAGCAAGCAGGGGGCTAACTATGGCTACACCTTC. This encodes CASKQGANYGYTF.

V usage is TRBV19 and J usage is TRBJ1-2, with D perhaps matching TRBD1 (6 bases). In germline, CDR1 is LNHDA, CDR2 SQIVND (reference sequence). CDR3 length: 14 residues. V lost 7 bases and J 9 bases, leaving 21 bases between the germline ends. In DNA form, the CDR3 reads TGTGCCAGTAACCGCAGGGAACAGGGATGGAGCTACACCTTC. Translation: CASNRREQGWSYTF.

The chain combines TRBV5-6 with TRBJ2-4, with D unclear. This CDR3 is built from 17 residues. Germline V lookup: CDR1 SGHDT, CDR2 YYEEEE. V lost 1 base to trimming and J lost 0 bases, with 14 bases between them. CDR3 amino acids: CASSLPAKVKAKNIQYF. CDR3 nucleotide sequence: TGTGCCAGCAGCTTGCCCGCAAAGGTCAAAGCCAAAAACATTCAGTACTTC.

The V call is TRBV20-1, the J call TRBJ2-5; D is perhaps TRBD1 (5 bases). V was pared by 0 bases and J by 4 bases, with 9 bases between. This CDR3 is 13 amino acids long. Germline V lookup: CDR1 DFQATT, CDR2 SNEGSKA (reference sequence). The CDR3 DNA reads as TGCAGTGCTAGAGATTTGGGGCGAGAGACCCAGTACTTC. This encodes CSARDLGRETQYF.

This clonotype was seen repeatedly, ten times or more. The V call is TRBV6-6, the J call TRBJ1-4; TRBD1 is a possible D gene (6 bases). Germline V gene data show CDR1 as MNHNY and CDR2 as SVGAGI (reference sequence). The V gene lost 7 bases and the J gene lost 11 bases, with 23 bases spanning the gap. This CDR3 is built from 15 residues. The CDR3 DNA reads as TGTGCCAGCAAGACCAACAGGGTAAACGGGAGGAAACTGTTTTTT. Its translation: CASKTNRVNGRKLFF.

The V and J genes are TRBV4-2 and TRBJ1-4; 8 nucleotides agree with TRBD1. The junction had 4 bases not matched to a gene; V was cut back by 2 bases and J by 8 bases. Germline V gene lookup returns CDR1 LGHNA and CDR2 YNFKEQ. CDR3 length: 14 residues. DNA of the CDR3: TGTGCCAGCAGCCAATCGGACAGGGAAGAAAAACTGTTTTTT. This gives the protein CASSQSDREEKLFF.

This clonotype was observed at least ten times. The chain is built from TRBV9 and TRBJ2-7; D gene uncertain. The CDR3 covers 11 residues. V gave up 0 bases and J gave up 6 bases, with 4 bases separating them. Per the germline V gene, CDR1 is SGDLS and CDR2 is YYNGEE. The CDR3 nucleotides are TGTGCCAGCAGCGTAGGAGGCGAGCAGTACTTC. Its translation: CASSVGGEQYF. Filled out from reference TRBV9 and TRBJ2-7, the complete variable domain reads DSGVTQTPKHLITATGQRVTLRCSPRSGDLSVYWYQQSLDQGLQFLIQYYNGEERAKGNILERFSAQQFPDLHSELNLSSLELGDSALYFCASSVGGEQYFGPGTRLTVT.

This clonotype was counted only a few times. This chain joins TRBV6-5 and TRBJ2-5; tentative D call: TRBD1 (6 bases). The CDR3 extends over 15 amino acids. The germline V gene encodes CDR1 MNHEY and CDR2 SVGAGI. V was cut by 5 bases and J by 0 bases, with 13 bases left in between. CDR3 DNA sequence: TGTGCCAGCAGTCACGCATGGGACAACCAAGAGACCCAGTACTTC. Its translation is CASSHAWDNQETQYF.

This clonotype has just a few counts. This sequence joins TRBV6-4 and TRBJ2-1, with TRBD1 identical over 9 bases. V shed 0 bases, J shed 12 bases, and the junction held 9 bases outside the gene matches. Germline assignment: CDR1 MRHNA and CDR2 SNTAGT. The CDR3 has 15 residues. The CDR3 is CASSDSAGQGGGQFF. The CDR3 region has the DNA TGTGCCAGCAGTGACTCCGCGGGACAGGGAGGGGGGCAGTTCTTC.

Regarding this clonotype: Relative to the germline gene, one junction end is altered; a read error may explain this. This chain's CDR3 is CAGRARIPSGRNTDTQYF. The CDR3 DNA is TGTGCCGGCAGAGCCCGGATCCCTAGCGGGCGCAACACAGATACGCAGTATTTT. The chain is built from TRBV28 and TRBJ2-3; 8 positions match TRBD2. Germline CDR1 MDHEN, CDR2 SYDVKM. The CDR3 length is 18 residues.

This clonotype appeared a few times. The chain recombines TRBV7-2 with TRBJ2-3; no firm D call. Per germline, CDR1 SGHTA and CDR2 FQGNSA. Trimming removed 5 bases from V and 6 bases from J, with 9 bases in between. The CDR3 runs to 12 residues. The CDR3 DNA sequence: TGTGCCAGCAGCACCCCACGGGATACGCAGTATTTT. Amino acid sequence: CASSTPRDTQYF.

This clonotype was observed a single time. The V gene is TRBV5-1, the J gene TRBJ2-1; the D gene could be TRBD1 or TRBD2 (6 bases each). The CDR3 is 18 residues long. V lost 0 bases to trimming and J lost 3 bases, with 19 bases between them. Germline V CDR1 and CDR2: SGHRS, YFSETQ. CDR3 DNA sequence: TGCGCCAGCAGCTTGGTGGCTAACGGGGGCATTGGCTACAATGAGCAGTTCTTC. Translated: CASSLVANGGIGYNEQFF.

The chain is built from TRBV5-1 and TRBJ2-7; D may match TRBD1 or TRBD2 (5 bases each). Trimming shortened V by 3 bases and J by 6 bases, and 16 bases separated the two germline ends. CDR3 length: 14 residues. Germline V CDR1 and CDR2: SGHRS, YFSETQ. The CDR3 reads CASSSGTRALEQYF. In nucleotides, the CDR3 is TGCGCCAGCAGCTCTGGGACCCGGGCCCTCGAGCAGTACTTC.

The table lists this clonotype with a few counts. This chain links TRBV6-1 with TRBJ2-5, with D possibly TRBD1 on 5 matching bases. Germline lookup yields CDR1 MNHNS and CDR2 SASEGT. V dropped 6 bases and J dropped 1 base, with 15 bases sitting between them. The CDR3 consists of 15 residues. The CDR3, as DNA: TGTGCCAGCAGAGCGAGCAGGGCAATCCAAGAGACCCAGTACTTC. Residues: CASRASRAIQETQYF.

This clonotype was observed a handful of times. CDR3 sequence: CASSVTGGAYEQYF. CDR3 DNA: TGTGCCAGCAGCGTTACAGGGGGGGCCTACGAGCAGTACTTC. This chain connects TRBV7-9 to TRBJ2-7, with TRBD1 as a possible D gene (8 bases). Germline V CDR1 and CDR2: SEHNR, FQNEAQ (reference sequence). CDR3 length: 14 amino acids. V dropped 5 bases and J dropped 2 bases, with 13 bases sitting between them. The full variable domain, rest sourced from reference TRBV7-9 and TRBJ2-7, is DTGVSQNPRHKITKRGQNVTFRCDPISEHNRLYWYRQTLGQGPEFLTYFQNEAQLEKSRLLSDRFSAERPKGSFSTLEIQRTEQGDSAMYLCASSVTGGAYEQYFGPGTRLTVT.

This clonotype was detected a few times. This chain connects TRBV7-9 to TRBJ1-1; the match to TRBD1 covers 11 bases. Losses at the gene ends were 0 bases for V and 12 bases for J; bases not matched to a gene: 6. CDR1 and CDR2 (germline): SEHNR, FQNEAQ (reference sequence). The CDR3 extends over 14 amino acids. CDR3 region: CASSLAMGQGVTFF. Here the CDR3 DNA reads TGTGCCAGCAGCTTAGCGATGGGACAGGGGGTGACTTTCTTT.

CDR3 bases: TGCAGTGCTAGATGGGAAGGTGGTCGGTACAATGAGCAGTTCTTC. This gives the protein CSARWEGGRYNEQFF. The J gene is TRBJ2-1, the V gene TRBV20-1; D is unresolved. The CDR3 is 15 amino acids. Trimming removed 2 bases at V and 4 bases at J, with 15 bases between. Germline CDR1 is DFQATT and CDR2 is SNEGSKA (reference sequence).

This CDR3 reads CASSLGVASGPYNEQFF. For the CDR3, the DNA is TGTGCCAGCAGCTTAGGGGTAGCTAGCGGGCCCTACAATGAGCAGTTCTTC. V usage is TRBV13 and J usage is TRBJ2-1, with TRBD2 identical over 8 bases. CDR3 size: 17 residues. Germline V gene sequence: CDR1 PRHDT, CDR2 FYEKMQ (reference sequence). J was trimmed by 2 bases and V by 0 bases; bases with no gene match: 6. The entire variable domain, with the rest obtained from reference TRBV13 and TRBJ2-1, is as follows: AAGVIQSPRHLIKEKRETATLKCYPIPRHDTVYWYQQGPGQDPQFLISFYEKMQSDKGSIPDRFSAQQFSDYHSELNMSSLELGDSALYFCASSLGVASGPYNEQFFGPGTRLTVL.

The V gene is TRBV29-1, the J gene TRBJ2-5; 7 positions agree with TRBD1. TRBJ2-7 explains the end of the DNA better; the J call may be wrong. CDR1 is SQVTM and CDR2 is ANQGSEA in the germline V gene. The CDR3 has 13 amino acids. DNA for the CDR3: TGCAGCGTAAGGGGGCGAGCTCTCTACGAGCAGTACTTC. Translation: CSVRGRALYEQYF.

This clonotype was observed a handful of times. The chain uses TRBV7-2 and TRBJ2-7; no clear D. V gave up 1 base and J gave up 6 bases, with 10 bases separating them. Germline lookup yields CDR1 SGHTA and CDR2 FQGNSA. The CDR3 runs 13 residues. This chain's CDR3 is CASSLDLGREQYF. The CDR3, as DNA: TGTGCCAGCAGCTTAGATCTTGGTCGCGAGCAGTACTTC.

The rearrangement uses TRBV20-1 and TRBJ2-1; the D call may be TRBD1 or TRBD2 (5 bases each). TRBJ2-5 matches the DNA end more closely, so the J call is doubtful. Per the germline V gene, CDR1 is DFQATT and CDR2 is SNEGSKA (reference sequence). There are 16 residues in the CDR3. CDR3 in amino acids: CSARDKDRGPRETQYF. The CDR3 nucleotides read TGCAGTGCTAGAGATAAGGATCGGGGCCCGCGGGAGACCCAGTACTTC.

The V gene is TRBV29-1, the J gene TRBJ2-5; TRBD2 agrees at 12 bases. The DNA end favors TRBJ2-7, so the J call may be wrong. CDR3 length: 15 amino acids. Germline CDR1 reads SQVTM; CDR2 reads ANQGSEA. In nucleotides, the CDR3 is TGCAGCGTTGATGGGGCGACTAGCGGGAGCTACGAGCAGTACTTC. This sequence encodes CSVDGATSGSYEQYF.

This clonotype was counted between two and nine times. At one end, the junction sequence differs from germline, possibly due to a read error. The rearrangement joins TRBV27 to TRBJ2-3; 10 bases agree with TRBD2. Per the germline V gene, CDR1 is MNHEY and CDR2 is SMNVEV (reference sequence). This CDR3 has 18 amino acids. CDR3 bases: TGTACCAGCAGTACTATACGGACTAGCGGCCCAAGCACAGATACGCAGTATTTT. This translates into CTSSTIRTSGPSTDTQYF.